These T cell receptor beta chains were read from a single sample in a study of blood T cell repertoires in COVID-19. Sequencing used immunoSEQ multiplex PCR; TCRdb keeps in-frame clones, though not all of them. Seen here are roughly 200,000 clones, approximately 85% observed once, and the top ten hold 3.3%. Source material: peripheral blood. The source of these receptors is a man aged 55-75 years with acute or convalescent COVID-19. CDR3s include the opening cysteine and the closing phenylalanine or tryptophan. The D gene is left open where the match is weak. For some rows the clone size is stated as once, few or many, or as a class when expanded; others skip it.

cdr3_nt cdr3_aa j_call v_call cdr3_length d_call clone_size
TGTGCCAGCAGCGTAGGGGGCAGGGGCGAGCAGTACTTC CASSVGGRGEQYF TRBJ2-7 TRBV9 13 NA NA
TGTGCCAGCAGCCACCCCAACAGGGGAAACATTCAGTACTTC CASSHPNRGNIQYF TRBJ2-4 TRBV12-1 14 NA NA
TGTGCCAGCAGCCGGACAGGTGAGAACACTGAAGCTTTCTTT CASSRTGENTEAFF TRBJ1-1 TRBV3-1/TRBV3-2 14 TRBD1 NA
TGTGCCACCAGTGACCCCAGACTTAGCACAGATACGCAGTATTTT CATSDPRLSTDTQYF TRBJ2-3 TRBV24-1 15 NA NA
TGTGCCAGCAGCCAAGTCCGGGGAAGCACAGATACGCAGTATTTT CASSQVRGSTDTQYF TRBJ2-3 TRBV14 15 NA NA
TGTGCCAGCAGCCCTAGGACTAGCAGGAACACCGGGGAGCTGTTTTTT CASSPRTSRNTGELFF TRBJ2-2 TRBV14 16 TRBD2 NA
TGTGCCAGCAGCCGCAGGGGTTCCAACGAGCAGTACTTC CASSRRGSNEQYF TRBJ2-7 TRBV7-2 13 NA NA
TGTGCCAGTAGTCCCGGGGACAGGGTGGAGAAGAATGAGCAGTTCTTC CASSPGDRVEKNEQFF TRBJ2-1 TRBV19 16 TRBD1 NA
TGTGCCAGCAGTCCTTCTAGCGGTCGCACAGATACGCAGTATTTT CASSPSSGRTDTQYF TRBJ2-3 TRBV28 15 TRBD2 NA
TGCGCCAGCAGCTTCGGACAGGGTGTATATGCTGGCTACACCTTC CASSFGQGVYAGYTF TRBJ1-2 TRBV5-1 15 TRBD1 NA
TGTGCCAGCAGCATGGGGGGTCAGGATAATTCACCCCTCCACTTT CASSMGGQDNSPLHF TRBJ1-6 TRBV18 15 NA NA
TGTGCCAGCTCACGAATCTTCCCGCCCGGGCAGGGGGGTTCAGGCTACACCTTC CASSRIFPPGQGGSGYTF TRBJ1-2 TRBV18 18 TRBD1 few
TGTGCCACCAGTGATTTTTCTGGGCCTCTATACTTC CATSDFSGPLYF TRBJ2-7 TRBV24-1 12 NA NA
TGTGCCAGCAGCTTAAACCCTAGCGGGATCTACGAGCAGTACTTC CASSLNPSGIYEQYF TRBJ2-7 TRBV6-5 15 TRBD2 once
TGTGCCAGCAGCCAAGCCCCGGGACTAGGGGGAGATACGCAGTATTTT CASSQAPGLGGDTQYF TRBJ2-3 TRBV3-1/TRBV3-2 16 TRBD2 NA
TGTGCCAACGGATATTCGGGAGTCAAGACCCAGTACTTC CANGYSGVKTQYF TRBJ2-5 TRBV5-8 13 NA NA
TGTGCCAGCAGTTTATTCGGTGTCGGAGCCTACGAGCAGTACTTC CASSLFGVGAYEQYF TRBJ2-7 TRBV28 15 NA once
TGTGCCAGCAGTTACTCTGCAGGGTACGAGCAGTACTTC CASSYSAGYEQYF TRBJ2-7 TRBV6-6 13 NA NA
TGTGCCAGCAGCCCGGGAGGTAGCAATCAGCCCCAGCATTTT CASSPGGSNQPQHF TRBJ1-5 TRBV9 14 NA many
TGTGCCAGCAGCTCGGGTCCGGGCACCGGGGAGCTGTTTTTT CASSSGPGTGELFF TRBJ2-2 TRBV5-4 14 NA few
TGTGCCAGCAGTTTAGCCCCCCGGGCTAGCGGGAGGGACTTTCGGAATGAGCAGTTCTTC CASSLAPRASGRDFRNEQFF TRBJ2-1 TRBV27 20 TRBD2 few
TGTGCCAGCAGCATCCGACAGACTAATCAGCCCCAGCATTTT CASSIRQTNQPQHF TRBJ1-5 TRBV6-2/TRBV6-3 14 NA NA
TGTGCCAGCAGTTACGGACAGGGTGGATACGAGCAGTACTTC CASSYGQGGYEQYF TRBJ2-7 TRBV6-6 14 TRBD1 once
TGTGCCACCAGTGATCCGACAGAATCCACCGGGGAGCTGTTTTTT CATSDPTESTGELFF TRBJ2-2 TRBV24-1 15 NA NA
TGTGCCAGCTCACCGCCCGGGATAAGGGAGACCCAGTACTTC CASSPPGIRETQYF TRBJ2-5 TRBV28 14 NA NA
TGTGCCAGCAGCGTCGGGAGGGCCGACTACAATGAGCAGTTCTTC CASSVGRADYNEQFF TRBJ2-1 TRBV13 15 TRBD2 NA